This T cell receptor (beta chain) was documented in a study of T cells in Graves' hyperthyroidism and ophthalmopathy. Study-wide context: Peripheral blood sampling occurred at initial diagnosis, before any treatment. General study findings and limits: Most expanded thyroid clonotypes above 0.001 also appeared in blood.

The CDR3 is 17 residues long. Germline CDR1 is MNHEY and CDR2 is SVGEGT. Comment on this clonotype: Its antigen is currently unknown. A much larger clonotype is one base distant, so this may be a read error.

Thyroid ultrasound and orbital computed tomography, with clinical symptoms and serum thyroxine and TRAb, informed diagnoses. It was RNA transcripts that yielded the amplified TCR beta CDR3 regions. Researchers ran a first-round RT-PCR on the TCR CDR3 using the HTBI primer set. Using its own MiXCR run on the multiplex PCR reads, TCRdb lists one record per CDR3 protein. The table has 550,000 to 700,000 distinct CDR3 sequences, about 15% seen once. Specimen: blood. The sequence was collected from a woman aged 40 to 55 with Graves' ophthalmopathy. The chain employs TRBV6-2 or TRBV6-3 and TRBJ1-1, with a tentative D call TRBD1 (5 bases). CDR3 in DNA: TGTGCCAGCAGTTACCTGGCTCAGGGATTAAGGAACACTGAAGCTCTCTTT. Translating gives CASSYLAQGLRNTEALF.